Given below is one T cell receptor (beta chain) in context. Assay used: immunoSEQ multiplex PCR; TCRdb lists only in-frame clones, some missing. This table holds approximately 30,000 clones, roughly 90% found once. Germline V lookup: CDR1 MNHEY, CDR2 SMNVEV (reference sequence). The CDR3 contains 14 residues. J was trimmed by 3 bases and V by 5 bases; bases with no gene match: 2. The data derive from a study of blood T cell repertoires in COVID-19. Input material: peripheral blood. The chain is built from TRBV27 and TRBJ2-7; TRBD2 matches at 12 bases. This receptor was identified in a human donor with active COVID-19. The donor label of this sample is uncertain. As DNA, the CDR3 is TGTGCCAGCAGTAGACTAGCGGGAGACTACGAGCAGTACTTC. It codes for CASSRLAGDYEQYF.